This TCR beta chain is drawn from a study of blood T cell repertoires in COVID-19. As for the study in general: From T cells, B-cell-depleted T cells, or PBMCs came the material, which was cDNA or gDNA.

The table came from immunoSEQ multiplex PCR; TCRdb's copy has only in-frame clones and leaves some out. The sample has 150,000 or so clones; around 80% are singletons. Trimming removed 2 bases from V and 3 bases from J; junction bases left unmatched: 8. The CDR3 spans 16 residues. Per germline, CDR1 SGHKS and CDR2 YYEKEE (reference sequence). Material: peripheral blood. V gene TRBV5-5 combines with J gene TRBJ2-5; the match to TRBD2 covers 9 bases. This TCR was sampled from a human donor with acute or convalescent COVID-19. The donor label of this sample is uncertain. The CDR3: CASSFVRGGREETQYF. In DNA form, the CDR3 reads TGTGCCAGCAGCTTTGTGCGGGGGGGCCGAGAAGAGACCCAGTACTTC.